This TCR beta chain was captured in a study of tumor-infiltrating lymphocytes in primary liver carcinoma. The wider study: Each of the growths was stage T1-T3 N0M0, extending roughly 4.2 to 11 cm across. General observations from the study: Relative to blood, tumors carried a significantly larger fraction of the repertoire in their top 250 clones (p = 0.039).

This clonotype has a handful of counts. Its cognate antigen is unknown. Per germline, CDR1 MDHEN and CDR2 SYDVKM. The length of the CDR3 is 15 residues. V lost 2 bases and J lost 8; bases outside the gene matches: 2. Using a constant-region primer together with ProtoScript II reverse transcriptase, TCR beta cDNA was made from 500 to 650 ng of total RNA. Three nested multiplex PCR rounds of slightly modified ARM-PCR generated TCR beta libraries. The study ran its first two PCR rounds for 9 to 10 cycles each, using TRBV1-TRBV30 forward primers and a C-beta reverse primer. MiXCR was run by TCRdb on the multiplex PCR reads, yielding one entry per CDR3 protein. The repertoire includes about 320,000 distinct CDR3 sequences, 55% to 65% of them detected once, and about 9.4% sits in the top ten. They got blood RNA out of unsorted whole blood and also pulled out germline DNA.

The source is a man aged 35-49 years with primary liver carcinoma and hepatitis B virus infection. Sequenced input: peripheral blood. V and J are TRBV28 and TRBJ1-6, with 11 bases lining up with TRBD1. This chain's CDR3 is CASSLGTGGYSPLHF. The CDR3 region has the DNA TGTGCCAGCAGTTTAGGGACAGGGGGATATTCACCCCTCCACTTT.